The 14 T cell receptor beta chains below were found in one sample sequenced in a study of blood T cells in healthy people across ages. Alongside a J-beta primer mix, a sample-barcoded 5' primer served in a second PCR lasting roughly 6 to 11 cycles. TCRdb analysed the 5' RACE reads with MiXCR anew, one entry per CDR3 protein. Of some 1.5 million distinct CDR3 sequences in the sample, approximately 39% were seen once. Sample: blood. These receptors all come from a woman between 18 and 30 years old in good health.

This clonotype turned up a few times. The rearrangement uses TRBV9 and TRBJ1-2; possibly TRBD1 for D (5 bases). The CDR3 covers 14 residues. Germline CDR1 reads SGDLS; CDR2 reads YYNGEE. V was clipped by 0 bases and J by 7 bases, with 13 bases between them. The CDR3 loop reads CASSVGGQGFGYTF. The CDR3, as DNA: TGTGCCAGCAGCGTAGGGGGTCAGGGTTTTGGCTACACCTTC.

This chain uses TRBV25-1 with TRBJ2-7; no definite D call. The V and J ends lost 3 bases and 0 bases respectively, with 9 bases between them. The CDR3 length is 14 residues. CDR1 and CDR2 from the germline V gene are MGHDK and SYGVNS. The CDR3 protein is CASSDIITSYEQYF. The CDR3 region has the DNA TGTGCCAGCAGTGATATAATCACCTCCTACGAGCAGTACTTC.

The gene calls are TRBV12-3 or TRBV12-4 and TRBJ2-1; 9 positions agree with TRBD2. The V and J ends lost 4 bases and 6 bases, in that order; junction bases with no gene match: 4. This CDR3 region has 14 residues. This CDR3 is CASSSASGVNEQFF. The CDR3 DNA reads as TGTGCCAGCAGTTCAGCTAGCGGGGTCAATGAGCAGTTCTTC.

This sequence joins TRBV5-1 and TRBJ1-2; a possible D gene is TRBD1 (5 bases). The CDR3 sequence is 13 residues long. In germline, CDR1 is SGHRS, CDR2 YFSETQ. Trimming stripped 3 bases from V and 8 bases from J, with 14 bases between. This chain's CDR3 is CASSWVGREGYTF. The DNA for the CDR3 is TGCGCCAGCAGCTGGGTGGGCAGGGAAGGCTACACCTTC.

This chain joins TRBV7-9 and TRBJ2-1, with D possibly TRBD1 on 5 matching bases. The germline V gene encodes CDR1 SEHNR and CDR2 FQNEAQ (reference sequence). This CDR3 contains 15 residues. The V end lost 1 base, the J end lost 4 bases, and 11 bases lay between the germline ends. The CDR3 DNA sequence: TGTGCCAGCAGCTTAGTGCAGGGAACTTACAATGAGCAGTTCTTC. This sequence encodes CASSLVQGTYNEQFF. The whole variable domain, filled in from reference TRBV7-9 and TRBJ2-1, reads DTGVSQNPRHKITKRGQNVTFRCDPISEHNRLYWYRQTLGQGPEFLTYFQNEAQLEKSRLLSDRFSAERPKGSFSTLEIQRTEQGDSAMYLCASSLVQGTYNEQFFGPGTRLTVL.

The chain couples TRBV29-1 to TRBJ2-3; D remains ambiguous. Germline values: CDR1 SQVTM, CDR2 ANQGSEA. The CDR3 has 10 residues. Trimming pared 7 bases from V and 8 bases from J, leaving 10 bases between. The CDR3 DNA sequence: TGCAGCGCCTTTGGGGTTACGCAGTATTTT. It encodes CSAFGVTQYF.

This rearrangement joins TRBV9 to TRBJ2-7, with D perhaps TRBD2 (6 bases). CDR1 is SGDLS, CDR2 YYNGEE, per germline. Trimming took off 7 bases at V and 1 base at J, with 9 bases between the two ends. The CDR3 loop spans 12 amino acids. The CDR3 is CASGGTSYEQYF. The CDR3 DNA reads TGTGCCAGCGGGGGGACGTCCTACGAGCAGTACTTC.

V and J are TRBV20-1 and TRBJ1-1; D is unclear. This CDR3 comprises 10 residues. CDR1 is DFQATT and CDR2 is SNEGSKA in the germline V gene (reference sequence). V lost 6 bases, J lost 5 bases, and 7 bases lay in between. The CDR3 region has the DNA TGCAGTGCCGAGCAAACTGAAGCTTTCTTT. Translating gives CSAEQTEAFF.

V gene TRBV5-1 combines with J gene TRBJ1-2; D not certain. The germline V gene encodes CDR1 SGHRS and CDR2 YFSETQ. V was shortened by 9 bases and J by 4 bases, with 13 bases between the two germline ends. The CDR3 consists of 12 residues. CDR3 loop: CANGGGGYGYTF. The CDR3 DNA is TGCGCCAACGGCGGTGGCGGCTATGGCTACACCTTC.

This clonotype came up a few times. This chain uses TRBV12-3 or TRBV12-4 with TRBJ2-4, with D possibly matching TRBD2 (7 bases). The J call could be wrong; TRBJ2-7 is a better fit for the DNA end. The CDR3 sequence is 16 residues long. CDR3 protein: CASSFTAGAIPYEQYF. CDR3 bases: TGTGCCAGCAGTTTTACGGCGGGGGCGATTCCCTACGAGCAGTACTTC.

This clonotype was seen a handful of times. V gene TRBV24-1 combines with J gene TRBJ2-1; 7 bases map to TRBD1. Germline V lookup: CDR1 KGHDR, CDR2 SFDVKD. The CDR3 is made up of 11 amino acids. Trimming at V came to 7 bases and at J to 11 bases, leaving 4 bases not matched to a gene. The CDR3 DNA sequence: TGTGCCACCAGCTTGGGACAGCAGCAGTTCTTC. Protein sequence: CATSLGQQQFF.

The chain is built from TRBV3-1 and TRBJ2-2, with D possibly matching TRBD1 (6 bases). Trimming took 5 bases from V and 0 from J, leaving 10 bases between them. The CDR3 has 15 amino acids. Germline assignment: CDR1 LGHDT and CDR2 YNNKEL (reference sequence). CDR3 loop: CASSEQGTNTGELFF. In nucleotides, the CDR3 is TGTGCCAGCAGCGAACAGGGAACGAACACCGGGGAGCTGTTTTTT.

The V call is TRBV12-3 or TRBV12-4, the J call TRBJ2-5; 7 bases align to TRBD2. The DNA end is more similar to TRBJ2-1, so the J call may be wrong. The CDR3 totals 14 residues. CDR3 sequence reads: CASSPTSRGETQFF. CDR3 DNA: TGTGCCAGCAGCCCGACTAGCAGAGGAGAGACCCAGTTCTTC.

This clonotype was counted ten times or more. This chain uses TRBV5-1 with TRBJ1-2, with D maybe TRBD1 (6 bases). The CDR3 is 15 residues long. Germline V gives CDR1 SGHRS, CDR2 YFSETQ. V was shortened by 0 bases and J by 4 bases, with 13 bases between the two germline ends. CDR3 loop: CASSLVQGGSYGYTF. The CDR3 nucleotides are TGCGCCAGCAGCTTGGTACAGGGAGGGTCCTATGGCTACACCTTC.